Listed below are T cell receptor beta chains from one sample, sequenced in a study of CD8+CD57+ T cells in acquired aplastic anemia. A single record per CDR3 protein comes from TCRdb applying MiXCR to the reads. Of about 180,000 distinct CDR3 sequences listed, 47% were seen once; the top ten hold 0.85% to 1.2%. The sequenced sample was sorted CD4+, CD8+, or CD8+CD57+ T cells (not recorded which) from PBMCs. All receptors come from a human donor with aplastic anemia. Each CDR3 is given with its conserved first and last residue. Each record gives: clone size, D gene, J gene, V gene, CDR3 DNA, CDR3 protein. D genes are given only for firm matches. Rows may omit the clone size; those that give it use once, few, many or a size class.

size: NA; D: NA; J: TRBJ1-2; V: TRBV20-1; DNA: TGCAGTGCTAGAGATCTCCAGTCAGGGGTCTATGGCTGCACCTTC; CDR3: CSARDLQSGVYGCTF
size: many; D: TRBD1; J: TRBJ1-1; V: TRBV6-1; DNA: TGTGCCAGCAGAAGCTCTGGACAGGGCACTGAAGCTTTCTTT; CDR3: CASRSSGQGTEAFF
size: NA; D: NA; J: TRBJ1-4; V: TRBV20-1; DNA: TGCAGTGCTAGAGATCCCAGGGATGAAAAACTGTTTTTT; CDR3: CSARDPRDEKLFF
size: many; D: NA; J: TRBJ1-4; V: TRBV4-2; DNA: TGTGCCAGCAGCCAAGTGGGCCAGAGAGATGAAAAACTGTTTTTT; CDR3: CASSQVGQRDEKLFF
size: NA; D: NA; J: TRBJ1-3; V: TRBV2; DNA: TGTGCCAGCGGACAGTCTGGAAACACCATATATTTT; CDR3: CASGQSGNTIYF
size: many; D: NA; J: TRBJ1-1; V: TRBV20-1; DNA: TGCGGGATGACCCGGGGGGTCACTGAAGCTTTCTTT; CDR3: CGMTRGVTEAFF
size: NA; D: TRBD1; J: TRBJ2-7; V: TRBV2; DNA: TGTGCCAGCAGTGAAAAAGGGACAGGGGCCGAGCAGTACTTC; CDR3: CASSEKGTGAEQYF
size: NA; D: TRBD1; J: TRBJ1-5; V: TRBV24-1; DNA: TGTGCCACCTCCTCCAGGGGGCGATCCCAACAGCCCCAGCATTTT; CDR3: CATSSRGRSQQPQHF
size: once; D: NA; J: TRBJ2-1; V: TRBV20-1; DNA: TGCAGTGCTAGCCCCTTAAATGAGCAGTTCTTC; CDR3: CSASPLNEQFF
size: NA; D: TRBD2; J: TRBJ2-3; V: TRBV5-5; DNA: TGTGCCAGTCAGCTCTCCCTTAGCGGGGGGGGCACAGATACGCAGTATTTT; CDR3: CASQLSLSGGGTDTQYF